What follows are 8 T cell receptor beta chains derived from one specimen sequenced in a study of blood T cells in healthy people across ages. A second PCR, run for about 7 to 12 cycles, used a sample-barcoded 5' primer plus a J-beta primer mix. Each CDR3 protein gets one entry after TCRdb re-called the 5' RACE reads with MiXCR. The data show about a million distinct CDR3 sequences, about two fifths seen once. Sequencing was done on a sample of blood. All receptors derive from a man between 18 and 29 years old in good health.

V is TRBV20-1 and J is TRBJ1-2; TRBD1 is a possible D gene (5 bases). The V and J ends lost 3 bases and 1 base respectively, with 12 bases between them. This CDR3 has 14 amino acids. Germline V gene data show CDR1 as DFQATT and CDR2 as SNEGSKA (reference sequence). CDR3 bases: TGCAGTGCTAGCCCCCAGGGTGGTAACTATGGCTACACCTTC. Translating gives CSASPQGGNYGYTF.

The CDR3, as DNA: TGTGCCAGCAGTGGGGGACAATCTGCGTCTCAGCCCCAGCATTTT. Residues: CASSGGQSASQPQHF. V is TRBV6-5 and J is TRBJ1-5; D is possibly TRBD1 (6 bases). CDR3 size: 15 residues. Germline V gene sequence: CDR1 MNHEY, CDR2 SVGAGI. With 5 bases removed from V and 6 bases from J, the gap between germline ends came to 17 bases.

The chain is built from TRBV7-2 and TRBJ1-6; the D gene is possibly TRBD1 (6 bases). V lost 1 base, J lost 10 bases, and 14 bases lay in between. Germline values: CDR1 SGHTA, CDR2 FQGNSA. The CDR3 loop spans 15 amino acids. This CDR3 is CASSLEGGVVSPLHF. The CDR3 region has the DNA TGTGCCAGCAGCTTAGAGGGGGGAGTAGTCTCACCCCTCCACTTT.

This clonotype has more than one count but fewer than ten. This chain joins TRBV7-9 and TRBJ2-5; D is ambiguous. With 2 bases removed from V and 2 bases from J, the gap between germline ends came to 12 bases. The CDR3 runs to 15 residues. CDR1 is SEHNR, CDR2 FQNEAQ, per germline (reference sequence). CDR3 protein: CASSLLTVVQETQYF. The CDR3 DNA reads as TGTGCCAGCAGCTTATTAACGGTAGTTCAAGAGACCCAGTACTTC.

This clonotype was seen at least ten times. CDR3 sequence: CASSSNDQPQHF. The DNA for the CDR3 is TGTGCCAGCAGCTCGAACGATCAGCCCCAGCATTTT. This chain uses TRBV5-6 with TRBJ1-5; D remains ambiguous. The CDR3 consists of 12 residues. Germline CDR1 reads SGHDT; CDR2 reads YYEEEE. V was cut by 3 bases and J by 5 bases, with 6 bases left in between.

This clonotype was detected a few times. V is TRBV12-3 or TRBV12-4 and J is TRBJ1-4, with a weak D call TRBD1 (6 bases). This CDR3 has 14 residues. V was clipped by 6 bases and J by 3 bases, with 11 bases between them. The CDR3 spells CASSPGVSNEKLFF. The CDR3 nucleotides are TGTGCCAGCAGCCCAGGGGTTTCTAATGAAAAACTGTTTTTT.

This clonotype was picked up a small number of times. The V call is TRBV20-1, the J call TRBJ2-1; 7 nucleotides agree with TRBD1. V gave up 3 bases and J gave up 0 bases; unmatched junction bases: 5. Germline V gene lookup returns CDR1 DFQATT and CDR2 SNEGSKA (reference sequence). The CDR3 runs to 15 residues. Here the CDR3 reads CSASHAGGSYNEQFF. CDR3 nucleotide sequence: TGCAGTGCTAGTCATGCAGGGGGCTCCTACAATGAGCAGTTCTTC.

V usage is TRBV20-1 and J usage is TRBJ2-5, with TRBD2 matching over 11 bases. V dropped 4 bases and J dropped 1; count of bases not matched to a gene: 5. Germline lookup yields CDR1 DFQATT and CDR2 SNEGSKA (reference sequence). The CDR3 extends over 15 amino acids. The CDR3 DNA follows: TGCAGTGCTATCTCCGGGACTAGCGGCCAAGAGACCCAGTACTTC. Its protein product is CSAISGTSGQETQYF.